The 29 T cell receptor beta chains reported below all come from one sample, sequenced in a study of blood T cell repertoires in COVID-19. The protocol was immunoSEQ multiplex PCR, while the TCRdb copy is restricted to in-frame clones and leaves out a portion. The profile shows 20,000 to 30,000 clones, 80% to 95% of them singletons. The sequenced sample was peripheral blood. These receptors came from a human donor in a cohort sampled during active COVID-19.

The chain is built from TRBV5-1 and TRBJ2-7; D is possibly TRBD2 (5 bases). Trimming cost V 4 bases and J 8 bases, with 22 bases left between them. In germline, CDR1 is SGHRS, CDR2 YFSETQ. The CDR3 totals 15 residues. The CDR3 loop reads CASSPSDSQHGKQYF. DNA of the CDR3: TGCGCCAGCAGCCCGTCGGACTCCCAACACGGCAAGCAGTACTTC.

The chain recombines TRBV7-9 with TRBJ2-7; D unresolved. The germline V gene has CDR1 SEHNR and CDR2 FQNEAQ (reference sequence). The CDR3 loop spans 11 amino acids. Trimming removed 3 bases at V and 6 bases at J, with 6 bases between. CDR3 in amino acids: CASSFSGEQYF. CDR3 coding DNA: TGTGCCAGCAGCTTTTCGGGCGAGCAGTACTTC.

V usage is TRBV19 and J usage is TRBJ1-6; D remains ambiguous. This CDR3 contains 13 residues. Germline loops: CDR1 LNHDA, CDR2 SQIVND (reference sequence). Trimming took 6 bases from V and 4 from J, leaving 7 bases between them. The CDR3 DNA is TGTGCCAGTAGATCGGTTTATAATTCACCCCTCCACTTT. It codes for CASRSVYNSPLHF.

The rearrangement joins TRBV6-1 to TRBJ2-1; TRBD2 matches at 11 bases. This CDR3 is 16 amino acids long. V shed 4 bases, J shed 0 bases, and the junction held 2 bases outside the gene matches. Germline V CDR1 and CDR2: MNHNS, SASEGT. As DNA, the CDR3 is TGTGCCAGCAGTGGGGGACTAGCGGACTCCTACAATGAGCAGTTCTTC. Encoded protein: CASSGGLADSYNEQFF.

V gene TRBV18 combines with J gene TRBJ2-5; TRBD2 matches at 8 bases. The CDR3 spans 15 residues. In germline, CDR1 is KGHSH, CDR2 LQKENI. The trim removed 2 bases at V and 1 base at J, leaving 3 bases unmatched. CDR3 region: CASSPGRGVQETQYF. For the CDR3, the DNA is TGTGCCAGCTCACCAGGGCGGGGGGTCCAAGAGACCCAGTACTTC.

This sequence joins TRBV11-1 and TRBJ1-1; D is unclear. The CDR3 has 12 amino acids. CDR1 SGHAT and CDR2 FQDESV come from the germline V gene (reference sequence). Trimming took off 5 bases at V and 4 bases at J, with 8 bases between the two ends. CDR3 loop: CASSNRVTEAFF. CDR3 DNA sequence: TGTGCCAGCAGCAACAGAGTCACTGAAGCTTTCTTT. Supplemented by reference TRBV11-1 and TRBJ1-1, the full variable domain reads EAEVAQSPRYKITEKSQAVAFWCDPISGHATLYWYRQILGQGPELLVQFQDESVVDDSQLPKDRFSAERLKGVDSTLKIQPAELGDSAMYLCASSNRVTEAFFGQGTRLTVV.

This clone was seen more than once but under ten times. The CDR3 reads CASSYGAGRGGSPLHF. For the CDR3, the DNA is TGTGCCAGCAGTTATGGGGCCGGGAGGGGAGGTTCACCCCTCCACTTT. The rearrangement links TRBV6-2 or TRBV6-3 to TRBJ1-6; maybe TRBD1 (5 bases). Trimming shortened V by 3 bases and J by 9 bases, and 18 bases separated the two germline ends. CDR1 is MNHEY and CDR2 is SVGEGT in the germline V gene. The CDR3 runs to 16 residues.

The chain joins TRBV5-1 to TRBJ2-5; possible D gene TRBD1, 7 bases. There are 19 residues in the CDR3. Trimming pared 0 bases from V and 5 bases from J, leaving 26 bases between. Germline V lookup: CDR1 SGHRS, CDR2 YFSETQ. The CDR3 nucleotides read TGCGCCAGCAGCTTGGCCCGCGGGAATTGGGACAGTCCACAGGAGACCCAGTACTTC. Amino acid sequence: CASSLARGNWDSPQETQYF.

The chain is built from TRBV3-1 (or the pseudogene TRBV3-2) and TRBJ1-2, with D tentatively TRBD1 (6 bases). V was clipped by 2 bases and J by 2 bases, with 24 bases between them. This CDR3 contains 19 residues. The germline CDR1 and CDR2 sequences are LGHDT and YNNKEL (reference sequence). In DNA form, the CDR3 reads TGTGCCAGCAGCCAATACGGAGGGAGGGGGGGTGCGAAAAACTATGGCTACACCTTC. It codes for CASSQYGGRGGAKNYGYTF.

V usage is TRBV3-1 (or the pseudogene TRBV3-2) and J usage is TRBJ1-4, with 9 bases lining up with TRBD1. The V gene end was trimmed by 4 bases and the J gene end by 8 bases; junction bases not matched to a gene: 5. CDR1 is LGHDT, CDR2 YNNKEL, per germline (reference sequence). The CDR3 spans 14 residues. CDR3 sequence: CASSPTGGREKLFF. The CDR3 DNA is TGTGCCAGCAGCCCTACAGGGGGCAGAGAAAAACTGTTTTTT.

The rearrangement joins TRBV7-2 to TRBJ2-3; D perhaps matches TRBD2 (5 bases). CDR1 is SGHTA and CDR2 is FQGNSA in the germline V gene. CDR3 length equals 14 residues. Deletions cut 5 bases from V and 3 bases from J, with 12 bases between. CDR3 bases: TGTGCCAGCAGCCGGGAAGGGAGTACAGATACGCAGTATTTT. Translating gives CASSREGSTDTQYF.

With respect to this clone: The junction departs from germline at one end; a sequencing error may be responsible. This chain joins TRBV28 and TRBJ2-1; D is possibly TRBD1 (5 bases). The V gene's germline CDR1 is MDHEN and CDR2 SYDVKM. CDR3 length: 15 amino acids. The CDR3 region has the DNA TGTGCCAGCAGCCCTCAGGGAATTTCCTCCAATGAGCAGTTCTTC. It yields the protein CASSPQGISSNEQFF.

DNA of the CDR3: TGTGCCAGCAGCAACCCGGGACTAGCGGGGGTCCTGACCTACGAGCAGTACTTC. Its translation: CASSNPGLAGVLTYEQYF. The chain links TRBV6-2 or TRBV6-3 to TRBJ2-7; 14 bases map to TRBD2. The germline gives CDR1 MNHEY, CDR2 SVGEGT. V was pared by 6 bases and J by 2 bases, with 12 bases of the junction left unmatched. The CDR3 is 18 residues long.

The chain recombines TRBV11-3 with TRBJ2-1; TRBD2 agrees at 8 bases. This CDR3 region has 13 residues. V trimming: 5 bases; J trimming: 7 bases; junction bases outside the gene matches: 4. Looked up from germline, CDR1 is SGHNT and CDR2 is YENEEA. CDR3 region: CASSLSGGNEQFF. CDR3 DNA sequence: TGTGCCAGCAGCCTTTCGGGGGGGAATGAGCAGTTCTTC.

The chain joins TRBV5-1 to TRBJ2-7; the match to TRBD1 covers 8 bases. Trimming at V came to 5 bases and at J to 4 bases, leaving 17 bases not matched to a gene. CDR3 size: 17 residues. Germline V gene lookup returns CDR1 SGHRS and CDR2 YFSETQ. The CDR3 here is CASSNPGSRDRTYEQYF. In nucleotides, the CDR3 is TGCGCCAGCAGTAATCCCGGATCGCGGGACAGGACTTACGAGCAGTACTTC.

This clone appeared once. The V gene is TRBV7-8, the J gene TRBJ1-5, with a possible D match to TRBD1 (6 bases). The ends were cut back, 5 bases at V and 3 bases at J, with 11 bases in the middle. Germline V gives CDR1 SGHVS, CDR2 FQNEAQ. CDR3 size: 14 residues. The CDR3 here is CASSIDRLNQPQHF. The CDR3 nucleotides read TGTGCCAGCAGCATAGACAGGCTCAATCAGCCCCAGCATTTT.

The rearrangement joins TRBV5-1 to TRBJ1-2; 9 bases fit TRBD1. Germline values: CDR1 SGHRS, CDR2 YFSETQ. Trimming took 3 bases from V and 7 from J; bases not matched to a gene: 7. The CDR3 sequence is 14 residues long. This CDR3 is CASSWLGQGSGYTF. The CDR3 DNA reads as TGCGCCAGCAGCTGGTTGGGACAGGGTAGTGGCTACACCTTC.

The gene calls are TRBV2 and TRBJ1-5; no clear D. Trimming took off 9 bases at V and 7 bases at J, with 22 bases between the two ends. Looked up from germline, CDR1 is SNHLY and CDR2 is FYNNEI. CDR3 length: 15 amino acids. The CDR3 nucleotides read TGTGCCAGTGGACGGTACACGGGAGGGTGGCAGCCCCAGCATTTT. Its protein product is CASGRYTGGWQPQHF.

The genes are TRBV2 and TRBJ1-1; D ambiguous. Deletions cut 0 bases from V and 5 bases from J, with 10 bases between. Germline V CDR1 and CDR2: SNHLY, FYNNEI. CDR3 length: 14 amino acids. As DNA, the CDR3 is TGTGCCAGCAGTGAAGCTCGGGTAAGAACTGAAGCTTTCTTT. Translation: CASSEARVRTEAFF.

The sample holds one count of this clone. The chain recombines TRBV3-1 (or the pseudogene TRBV3-2) with TRBJ2-3; 8 nucleotides agree with TRBD1. The germline CDR1 and CDR2 sequences are LGHDT and YNNKEL (reference sequence). The junction had 17 bases not matched to a gene; V was cut back by 1 base and J by 5 bases. This CDR3 spans 19 amino acids. CDR3 sequence (DNA): TGTGCCAGCAGCCAAGCTAGATTGATCCGGACAGGGAAAGGAGATACGCAGTATTTT. It specifies CASSQARLIRTGKGDTQYF.

This chain connects TRBV7-6 to TRBJ1-1; the match to TRBD1 covers 7 bases. The germline gives CDR1 SGHVS, CDR2 FNYEAQ. Trimming took 1 base from V and 4 from J; bases not matched to a gene: 6. This CDR3 region has 15 residues. The CDR3 DNA reads TGTGCCAGCAGCTTAGAGGGCAGGGGGGCCACTGAAGCTTTCTTT. The encoded protein is CASSLEGRGATEAFF. Drawing the rest from reference TRBV7-6 and TRBJ1-1, the complete variable domain is GAGVSQSPRYKVTKRGQDVALRCDPISGHVSLYWYRQALGQGPEFLTYFNYEAQQDKSGLPNDRFSAERPEGSISTLTIQRTEQRDSAMYRCASSLEGRGATEAFFGQGTRLTVV.

V is TRBV7-2 and J is TRBJ1-5, with D hard to call. This CDR3 has 14 amino acids. The V end was cut by 4 bases, the J end by 8 bases, with 15 bases between. Germline V gene sequence: CDR1 SGHTA, CDR2 FQGNSA. CDR3: CASSSDRGDEPQHF. CDR3 sequence (DNA): TGTGCCAGCAGCTCGGACCGGGGAGATGAGCCCCAGCATTTT.

This clone has a handful of counts. This chain joins TRBV12-3 or TRBV12-4 and TRBJ2-7; D not resolved. V lost 3 bases and J lost 2, with 5 bases in between. The CDR3 runs to 12 residues. The CDR3 reads CASSLSTYEQYF. The CDR3 nucleotides are TGTGCCAGCAGTTTGAGTACCTACGAGCAGTACTTC.

The V and J genes are TRBV27 and TRBJ2-2; TRBD2 agrees at 13 bases. Germline lookup yields CDR1 MNHEY and CDR2 SMNVEV (reference sequence). Trimming cost V 6 bases and J 6 bases; bases outside gene matches: 10. This CDR3 has 17 residues. The CDR3 reads CASRLGLAGDKAGELFF. CDR3 coding DNA: TGTGCCAGCAGACTCGGACTAGCGGGAGATAAGGCCGGGGAGCTGTTTTTT.

This CDR3 reads CASLTGTGNTIYF. The DNA of the CDR3 is TGTGCCAGCCTGACAGGGACCGGAAACACCATATATTTT. The gene calls are TRBV19 and TRBJ1-3; 7 bases fit TRBD1. Germline V gives CDR1 LNHDA, CDR2 SQIVND (reference sequence). The CDR3 extends over 13 amino acids. Trimming at V came to 9 bases and at J to 4 bases, leaving 6 bases not matched to a gene.

The V and J genes are TRBV4-1 and TRBJ2-1; a possible D gene is TRBD1 (6 bases). Trimming removed 1 base at V and 7 bases at J, with 11 bases between. This CDR3 is 14 amino acids long. Germline V gives CDR1 MGHRA, CDR2 YSYEKL. DNA of the CDR3: TGCGCCAGCAGCCAAGGCCTTACAGGGAATGAGCAGTTCTTC. Protein product: CASSQGLTGNEQFF.

The chain links TRBV28 to TRBJ1-6, with 10 positions matching TRBD1. V was clipped by 1 base and J by 5 bases; unmatched bases: 8. Germline V gives CDR1 MDHEN, CDR2 SYDVKM. The length of the CDR3 is 18 residues. The CDR3 sequence: CASSLLRSTGGHNSPLHF. In nucleotides, the CDR3 is TGTGCCAGCAGTTTATTACGGTCGACAGGGGGCCATAATTCACCCCTCCACTTT.

The chain has TRBV7-8 and TRBJ1-1; possibly TRBD1 for D (6 bases). The V gene's germline CDR1 is SGHVS and CDR2 FQNEAQ. The CDR3 covers 16 residues. Between the trimmed V and J ends, which lost 5 bases and 0 bases, there was a span of 16 bases. The CDR3 sequence: CASSPQGTGMNTEAFF. CDR3 nucleotide sequence: TGTGCCAGCAGCCCACAGGGCACGGGTATGAACACTGAAGCTTTCTTT.

This chain links TRBV3-1 (or the pseudogene TRBV3-2) with TRBJ1-5; D gene unclear. Germline CDR1 reads LGHDT; CDR2 reads YNNKEL (reference sequence). The CDR3 loop spans 12 amino acids. V lost 2 bases to trimming and J lost 4 bases, with 3 bases between them. The CDR3: CASSQINQPQHF. The CDR3 bases are TGTGCCAGCAGCCAAATAAATCAGCCCCAGCATTTT.